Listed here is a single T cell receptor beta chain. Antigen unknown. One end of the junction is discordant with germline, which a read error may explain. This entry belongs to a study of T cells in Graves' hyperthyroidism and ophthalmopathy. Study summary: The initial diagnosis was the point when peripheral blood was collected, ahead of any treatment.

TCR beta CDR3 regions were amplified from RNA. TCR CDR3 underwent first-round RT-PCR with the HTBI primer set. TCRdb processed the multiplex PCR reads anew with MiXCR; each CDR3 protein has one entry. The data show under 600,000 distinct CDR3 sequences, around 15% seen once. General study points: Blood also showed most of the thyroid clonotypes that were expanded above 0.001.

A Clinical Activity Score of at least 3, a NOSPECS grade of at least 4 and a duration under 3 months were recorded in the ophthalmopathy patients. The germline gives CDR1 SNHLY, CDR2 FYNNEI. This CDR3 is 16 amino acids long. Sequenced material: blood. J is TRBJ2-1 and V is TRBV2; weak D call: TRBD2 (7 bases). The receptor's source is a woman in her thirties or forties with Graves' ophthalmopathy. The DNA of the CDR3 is TGCGCCAGCAGCCAAGATGGGGGGGCCTCCTACAATGAGCAGTTCTTC. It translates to CASSQDGGASYNEQFF.